The source of this T cell receptor (beta chain) is a study of radiation and T cells in renal cell carcinoma. At the level of the study: Nephrectomy followed 15 Gy stereotactic body radiation by 4 weeks.

Clones were read by immunoSEQ multiplex PCR, and TCRdb kept only the in-frame ones, dropping some. The sample lists about 91,000 clones, 82% occurring once. Trimming took off 4 bases at V and 5 bases at J, with 15 bases between the two ends. This CDR3 has 15 residues. Germline V gene lookup returns CDR1 SGDLS and CDR2 YYNGEE. The time point was: baseline pretreatment blood. Treatment in this sample: 15 Gy SBRT to primary tumor, nephrectomy 4 weeks later. Blood was sampled at baseline, 2 weeks and 4 weeks after SBRT. This renal cell carcinoma was of the clear cell type. This sequence joins TRBV9 and TRBJ2-2, with D tentatively TRBD1 (6 bases). This TCR was sampled from a man aged 60-69 years with renal cell carcinoma. The sample in question was blood, obtained from a patient whose treatment included radiotherapy and nephrectomy. CDR3 in amino acids: CASSTLQGGTGELFF. The DNA of the CDR3 is TGTGCCAGCAGCACACTACAGGGCGGGACCGGGGAGCTGTTTTTT. The entire variable domain, with the rest obtained from reference TRBV9 and TRBJ2-2, is as follows: DSGVTQTPKHLITATGQRVTLRCSPRSGDLSVYWYQQSLDQGLQFLIQYYNGEERAKGNILERFSAQQFPDLHSELNLSSLELGDSALYFCASSTLQGGTGELFFGEGSRLTVL.